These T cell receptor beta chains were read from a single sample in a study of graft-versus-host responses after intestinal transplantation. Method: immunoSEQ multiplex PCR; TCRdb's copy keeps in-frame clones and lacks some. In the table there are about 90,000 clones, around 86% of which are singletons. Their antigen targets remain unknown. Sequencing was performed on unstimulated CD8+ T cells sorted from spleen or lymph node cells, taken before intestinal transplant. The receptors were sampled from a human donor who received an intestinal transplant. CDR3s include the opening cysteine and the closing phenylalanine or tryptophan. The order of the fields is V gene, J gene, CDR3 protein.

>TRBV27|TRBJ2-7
CASSSWVGAYEQYF
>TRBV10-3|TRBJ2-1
CAISETGQGNDNEQFF
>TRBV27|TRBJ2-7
CASSLKASSYEQYF
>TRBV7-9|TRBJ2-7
CASSLRTTSGGCEQYF
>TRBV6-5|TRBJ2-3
CASSYKVVGTDTQYF
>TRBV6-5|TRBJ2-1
CASSPGTVSYNEQFF
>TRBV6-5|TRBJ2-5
CASSYSPGDIETQYF
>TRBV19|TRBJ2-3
CASSIVPSGTDTQYF
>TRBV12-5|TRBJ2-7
CASGLGDEQYF
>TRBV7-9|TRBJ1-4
CASSLGGRTNEKLFF
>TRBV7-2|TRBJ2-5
CASSLVSLASETQYF
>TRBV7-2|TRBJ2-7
CASSDWTGSTYEQYF
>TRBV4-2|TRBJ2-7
CASSQGDWGAYEQYF
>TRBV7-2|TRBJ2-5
CASSPWGVAGGYQETQYF
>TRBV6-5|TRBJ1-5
CASSEGMDQPQHF
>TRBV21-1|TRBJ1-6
CASSKKLASEINSPLHF
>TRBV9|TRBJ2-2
CASSVAGGELFF
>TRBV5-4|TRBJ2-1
CASSPLWGDNEQFF
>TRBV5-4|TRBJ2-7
CASSLEAGGDRTAYEQYF
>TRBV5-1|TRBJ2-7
CASSLATASSYEQYF
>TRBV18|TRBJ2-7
CASSRLGRAEQYF
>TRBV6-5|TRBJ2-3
CASSFRDRGADTQYF
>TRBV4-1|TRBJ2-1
CASSQSAEGEQFF
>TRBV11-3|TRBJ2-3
CASSFPGDTQYF
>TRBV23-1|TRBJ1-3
CASSQFHRGSGNTIYF
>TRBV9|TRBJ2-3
CASSVAGGPDTQYF
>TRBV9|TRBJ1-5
CASSVAGGNQPQHF
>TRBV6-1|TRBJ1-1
CASSEVGTGVAEAFF
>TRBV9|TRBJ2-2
CASSGAGGPLSTGELFF
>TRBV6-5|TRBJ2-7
CASSYNWPVISYEQYF
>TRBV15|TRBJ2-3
CATMLAGLGTDTQYF
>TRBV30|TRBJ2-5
CAWSFGSAGWETQYF
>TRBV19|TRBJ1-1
CASSIGGAREAFF
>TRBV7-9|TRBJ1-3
CASSDGGATGNTIYF
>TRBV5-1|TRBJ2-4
CASRPYPREAKNIQYF
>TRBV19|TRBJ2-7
CASTSGGSYEQYF
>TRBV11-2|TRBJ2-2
CASSSRAGGGYTGELFF
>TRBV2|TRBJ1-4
CASSEGWAPATNEKLFF
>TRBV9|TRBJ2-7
CASSGVREQYF
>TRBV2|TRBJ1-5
CASGVGGWEDQPQHF
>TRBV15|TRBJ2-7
CATSGRRGHPYEQYF
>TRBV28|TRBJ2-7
CASNTGGPGSEQYF
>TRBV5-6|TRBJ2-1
CASSLVGPTNEQFF
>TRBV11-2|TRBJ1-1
CASSLSMEAFF
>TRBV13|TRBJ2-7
CASSPQGAATFYEQYF
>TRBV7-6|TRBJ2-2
CASSFLAGTGELFF
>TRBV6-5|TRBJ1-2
CASSGGTGALSYTF
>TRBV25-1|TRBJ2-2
CASSVQGFGELFF
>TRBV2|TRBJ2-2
CASSVAGGPAGELFF
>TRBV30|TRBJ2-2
CAWSVAPRRRDTGELFF
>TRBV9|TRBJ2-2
CASSVYESGPRNTGELFF
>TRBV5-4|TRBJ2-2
CASSSTGGGAGELFF
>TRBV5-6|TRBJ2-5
CASSDNQETQYF
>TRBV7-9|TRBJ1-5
CASSGDDVQPQHF